This T cell receptor beta chain is drawn from a study of T cells in Graves' hyperthyroidism and ophthalmopathy. General study results and limits: Researchers report that a 13 V-J model separated ophthalmopathy from stable hyperthyroidism.

Newly diagnosed hyperthyroidism, duration under 2 months, in patients aged 18 to 65. Uncontrolled infection, other autoimmune disease, pregnancy or lactation excluded patients. Each diagnosis drew on symptoms, thyroxine, TRAb, thyroid ultrasound and orbital computed tomography findings. There are 14 residues in the CDR3. From germline, CDR1 is GTSNPN and CDR2 SVGIG (reference sequence). With 3 bases removed from V and 7 bases from J, the gap between germline ends came to 16 bases. On this clonotype itself: Its antigen remains unknown.

TCR beta CDR3 regions were amplified from RNA transcripts. HTBI primers were the set used in a first-round RT-PCR of the TCR CDR3. One entry per CDR3 protein results from TCRdb running MiXCR on the multiplex PCR reads. The sample carries about 480,000 distinct CDR3 sequences, approximately 14% recorded once. This chain joins TRBV30 and TRBJ1-5; TRBD1 might be the D (5 bases). The clonotype was recovered from a woman aged 18-29 years with Graves' hyperthyroidism. The sample was blood. CDR3 protein: CAWRGQGKGQPQHF. The CDR3 region has the DNA TGTGCCTGGAGGGGGCAGGGAAAAGGACAGCCCCAGCATTTT.